Below, 19 T cell receptor beta chains from the same sample are listed, as sequenced in a study of T cells after yellow fever vaccination (dated by TCRdb to the late 2010s). The library relied on 5' RACE. Data came from an Illumina HiSeq 2500. TCRdb trimmed public reads at Q25 via fastp, called clones via MiXCR and kept in-frame beta chains. For every CDR3 protein sequence, its rows merge into one entry that carries the most common genes and DNA. The sample table holds about 160,000 distinct CDR3 sequences, of which 6% to 7.5% were seen once. The top ten clones comprise approximately 2.5% of the sample. The treatment or condition label here, explained by the study, means: live attenuated yellow fever vaccine strain. Specimen: CD4+ T cells sorted from PBMCs, collected 4 to 5 days after the first yellow fever vaccination. These receptors originate from a young man who received the YFV17D yellow fever vaccine.

This clonotype has a count of ten or more. The chain employs TRBV5-1 and TRBJ1-6; 7 bases map to TRBD1. J lost 6 bases, V lost 1 base, and 7 bases had no gene match. Germline lookup yields CDR1 SGHRS and CDR2 YFSETQ. There are 16 residues in the CDR3. The CDR3 reads CASSLHPRDSNSPLHF. CDR3 coding DNA: TGCGCCAGCAGCTTGCACCCCCGGGACAGTAATTCACCCCTCCACTTT.

In its sample, this clonotype was seen many times. The J gene is TRBJ1-5, the V gene TRBV7-2; D might be TRBD1 (5 bases). V lost 5 bases, J lost 3 bases, and 8 bases lay in between. The CDR3 covers 13 residues. Germline assignment: CDR1 SGHTA and CDR2 FQGNSA. CDR3 nucleotide sequence: TGTGCCAGCAGCCCAGGGTACAATCAGCCCCAGCATTTT. Amino acids: CASSPGYNQPQHF.

This clonotype has a handful of counts. The CDR3 DNA is TGTGCCAGCAGTCTCGGGACAGAGTATGGCTACACCTTC. It yields the protein CASSLGTEYGYTF. This chain links TRBV28 with TRBJ1-2; 7 bases fit TRBD1. The junction had 5 bases not matched to a gene; V was cut back by 5 bases and J by 5 bases. Germline V gives CDR1 MDHEN, CDR2 SYDVKM. The CDR3 totals 13 residues.

This clonotype was detected a few times. The J gene is TRBJ2-4, the V gene TRBV20-1; 7 bases match TRBD2. The CDR3 is 14 residues long. Germline CDR1 reads DFQATT; CDR2 reads SNEGSKA (reference sequence). The trim removed 0 bases at V and 7 bases at J, leaving 6 bases unmatched. CDR3 DNA: TGCAGTGCTAGAGATCATGGGCGGGGGAACATTCAGTACTTC. Amino acids: CSARDHGRGNIQYF.

This clonotype was detected a few times. The rearrangement joins TRBV5-1 to TRBJ2-5, with D possibly TRBD1 on 6 matching bases. Trimming left V 1 base short and J 2 bases short, with 9 bases between. The germline CDR1 and CDR2 sequences are SGHRS and YFSETQ. This CDR3 has 14 amino acids. DNA of the CDR3: TGCGCCAGCAGCTTGCTCCAGGGGCAAGAGACCCAGTACTTC. It specifies CASSLLQGQETQYF. Complete variable domain (other parts from reference TRBV5-1 and TRBJ2-5): KAGVTQTPRYLIKTRGQQVTLSCSPISGHRSVSWYQQTPGQGLQFLFEYFSETQRNKGNFPGRFSGRQFSNSRSEMNVSTLELGDSALYLCASSLLQGQETQYFGPGTRLLVL.

The V gene is TRBV6-1, the J gene TRBJ2-1; 7 bases are shared with TRBD2. The CDR3 has 15 amino acids. V gave up 1 base and J gave up 2 bases; unmatched junction bases: 2. CDR1 and CDR2 (germline): MNHNS, SASEGT. The CDR3 sequence: CASSEGGGAYNEQFF. CDR3 nucleotides: TGTGCCAGCAGTGAAGGGGGGGGGGCCTACAATGAGCAGTTCTTC.

This clonotype was recorded at least ten times. J is TRBJ2-7 and V is TRBV2; 13 bases align to TRBD2. This CDR3 is built from 14 residues. Trimming cost V 6 bases and J 4 bases; bases outside gene matches: 3. CDR1 is SNHLY and CDR2 is FYNNEI in the germline V gene. The CDR3 sequence is CASRSTSGGYEQYF. In nucleotides, the CDR3 is TGTGCCAGCAGGTCGACTAGCGGGGGGTACGAGCAGTACTTC.

This rearrangement joins TRBV6-5 to TRBJ1-2; D may be TRBD1 (6 bases). The CDR3 sequence is 17 residues long. Germline values: CDR1 MNHEY, CDR2 SVGAGI. Trimming took off 7 bases at V and 4 bases at J, with 25 bases between the two ends. DNA for the CDR3: TGTGCCAGCACCAAGAAGGGGGGCTTCGTTCCCATCTATGGCTACACCTTC. This translates into CASTKKGGFVPIYGYTF.

Only a few counts were recorded for this clonotype. J is TRBJ2-3 and V is TRBV3-1; the D gene is possibly TRBD2 (5 bases). CDR1 and CDR2 from the germline V gene are LGHDT and YNNKEL (reference sequence). V dropped 3 bases and J dropped 1 base, with 17 bases sitting between them. There are 17 residues in the CDR3. The DNA of the CDR3 is TGTGCCAGCAGCCACTGGACTCCTCCTTCGGGCACAGATACGCAGTATTTT. Its protein is CASSHWTPPSGTDTQYF.

Ten or more counts support this clonotype. The chain combines TRBV3-1 with TRBJ1-1; 8 nucleotides match TRBD1. Germline V gene lookup returns CDR1 LGHDT and CDR2 YNNKEL (reference sequence). The CDR3 is 15 residues long. The trim removed 2 bases at V and 5 bases at J, leaving 7 bases unmatched. CDR3 residues: CASSQRTGTGTEAFF. CDR3 coding DNA: TGTGCCAGCAGCCAAAGGACAGGGACGGGGACTGAAGCTTTCTTT.

This clonotype was seen a few times. The gene calls are TRBV6-5 and TRBJ2-7; D might be TRBD1 (7 bases). CDR1 is MNHEY, CDR2 SVGAGI, per germline. V was clipped by 4 bases and J by 6 bases, with 19 bases between them. This CDR3 has 15 amino acids. In DNA, the CDR3 is TGTGCCAGCAGTTCAACAGGGGAGGTCTTGGGCGAGCAGTACGTC. Translating it yields CASSSTGEVLGEQYV.

This clonotype was seen ten or more times. The chain is built from TRBV7-9 and TRBJ2-2; D unclear. The germline CDR1 and CDR2 sequences are SEHNR and FQNEAQ (reference sequence). Between the trimmed V and J ends, which lost 5 bases and 5 bases, there was a span of 12 bases. This CDR3 is 14 amino acids long. This chain's CDR3 is CASSPPSPTGELFF. Written as DNA, the CDR3 is TGTGCCAGCAGCCCTCCCTCACCTACCGGGGAGCTGTTTTTT.

The chain carries TRBV2 and TRBJ1-2; perhaps TRBD1 as D (5 bases). The CDR3 spans 13 residues. V was clipped by 8 bases and J by 8 bases, with 18 bases between them. CDR1 is SNHLY and CDR2 is FYNNEI in the germline V gene. In nucleotides, the CDR3 is TGTGCCAGCGCGGAGAGGGGTGGAGACGGCTACACCTTC. Its protein product is CASAERGGDGYTF.

This clonotype came up many times. V gene TRBV24-1 combines with J gene TRBJ2-5; the D gene could be TRBD1 or TRBD2 (5 bases each). Germline V CDR1 and CDR2: KGHDR, SFDVKD. The CDR3 runs 16 residues. V lost 5 bases to trimming and J lost 1 base, with 16 bases between them. The CDR3: CATSASRWGSQETQYF. The CDR3 DNA reads as TGTGCCACCAGTGCGTCCCGGTGGGGGAGCCAAGAGACCCAGTACTTC.

This clonotype has ten or more counts. V usage is TRBV27 and J usage is TRBJ2-1, with D hard to call. Trimming took 3 bases from V and 10 from J, leaving 10 bases between them. The CDR3 sequence is 12 residues long. Germline lookup yields CDR1 MNHEY and CDR2 SMNVEV (reference sequence). CDR3 sequence reads: CASSLGRGEQFF. Here the CDR3 DNA reads TGTGCCAGCAGTTTGGGTCGAGGCGAGCAGTTCTTC.

V usage is TRBV4-3 and J usage is TRBJ2-1; TRBD2 might be the D (6 bases). CDR1 is LGHNA, CDR2 YSLEER, per germline. Trimming pared 2 bases from V and 5 bases from J, leaving 7 bases between. CDR3 length: 13 amino acids. For the CDR3, the DNA is TGCGCCAGCAGCCAATGGGGGGACAATGAGCAGTTCTTC. It yields the protein CASSQWGDNEQFF.

The sample holds a few counts of this clonotype. CDR3 region: CSARAGTSGFHEQYV. The DNA for the CDR3 is TGCAGTGCTAGAGCCGGGACTAGCGGTTTCCACGAGCAGTACGTC. The chain links TRBV20-1 to TRBJ2-7; 11 nucleotides match TRBD2. Germline CDR1 is DFQATT and CDR2 is SNEGSKA (reference sequence). V shed 1 base and J 5 bases; nucleotides not matched to a gene: 7. The CDR3 covers 15 residues.

This clonotype was counted only a few times. The chain recombines TRBV15 with TRBJ2-5; a weak D match, TRBD2 (6 bases). The CDR3 is 16 residues long. From germline, CDR1 is LNHNV and CDR2 YYDKDF (reference sequence). V was cut by 2 bases and J by 2 bases, with 15 bases left in between. CDR3 region: CATSRPRRGGQETQYF. The DNA for the CDR3 is TGTGCCACCAGCAGACCGCGGCGGGGAGGACAAGAGACCCAGTACTTC.

This clonotype was recorded a few times. The V and J genes are TRBV12-3 or TRBV12-4 and TRBJ2-3; 10 nucleotides agree with TRBD2. V lost 9 bases, J lost 1 base, and 7 bases stayed unmatched. The CDR3 contains 15 residues. The CDR3 coding sequence is TGTGCCAGTACGTCAACTAGCGGGGGCACAGATACGCAGTATTTT. Protein: CASTSTSGGTDTQYF.